These T cell receptor beta chains were read from a single sample in a study of T cell responses to AZD1222 COVID-19 vaccine. Sequencing was performed with immunoSEQ multiplex PCR; in TCRdb, only in-frame clones are kept and a portion is missing. The sample shows approximately 98,000 clones, about 86% of them seen only once. The specimen comprised peripheral blood, sampled on day 0 of AZD1222 vaccination. These receptors were collected from an adult in good health. Both conserved end residues are part of each CDR3. The order of the fields is V gene, clone size, D gene, J gene, CDR3 protein, CDR3 DNA. A D gene is named only where the DNA matches it firmly. Size values are once, few and many counts, or a class for expanded clones, and some rows have none.

v_gene: TRBV7-9
abundance: -
d_gene: TRBD1
j_gene: TRBJ2-2
CDR3aa: CASSLLGQGFTGELFF
CDR3nt: TGTGCCAGCAGCTTACTGGGACAGGGTTTCACCGGGGAGCTGTTTTTT

v_gene: TRBV7-8
abundance: -
d_gene: TRBD2
j_gene: TRBJ2-3
CDR3aa: CASSDGLAGGWDTQYF
CDR3nt: TGTGCCAGCAGCGACGGACTAGCGGGGGGATGGGATACGCAGTATTTT

v_gene: TRBV28
abundance: -
d_gene: TRBD2
j_gene: TRBJ2-1
CDR3aa: CASSPTRGDWFNEQFF
CDR3nt: TGTGCCAGCAGTCCCACGCGGGGGGATTGGTTCAATGAGCAGTTCTTC

v_gene: TRBV7-2
abundance: -
d_gene: TRBD2
j_gene: TRBJ2-7
CDR3aa: CASRAIAGGRYEQYF
CDR3nt: TGTGCCAGCAGGGCGATAGCGGGGGGGCGGTACGAGCAGTACTTC

v_gene: TRBV7-9
abundance: -
d_gene: TRBD2
j_gene: TRBJ2-3
CDR3aa: CASSPRISGDPSTDTQYF
CDR3nt: TGTGCCAGCAGCCCCCGTATTAGCGGGGACCCTAGCACAGATACGCAGTATTTT

v_gene: TRBV5-1
abundance: once
d_gene: -
j_gene: TRBJ1-4
CDR3aa: CASSLDSTGRLTNEKLFF
CDR3nt: TGCGCCAGCAGCTTGGATAGTACAGGAAGACTTACTAATGAAAAACTGTTTTTT

v_gene: TRBV7-9
abundance: -
d_gene: -
j_gene: TRBJ2-1
CDR3aa: CASSLGWDEKYNEQFF
CDR3nt: TGTGCCAGCAGCTTAGGGTGGGACGAGAAATACAATGAGCAGTTCTTC

v_gene: TRBV30
abundance: -
d_gene: -
j_gene: TRBJ2-7
CDR3aa: CAWSVNNYEQYF
CDR3nt: TGTGCCTGGAGTGTAAACAACTACGAGCAGTACTTC

v_gene: TRBV11-2
abundance: -
d_gene: TRBD1
j_gene: TRBJ2-7
CDR3aa: CASSWGQGAYEQYF
CDR3nt: TGTGCCAGCAGCTGGGGACAGGGGGCCTACGAGCAGTACTTC

v_gene: TRBV7-2
abundance: -
d_gene: -
j_gene: TRBJ2-5
CDR3aa: CASSYRRVDQETQYF
CDR3nt: TGTGCCAGCAGCTACCGAAGGGTCGACCAAGAGACCCAGTACTTC

v_gene: TRBV7-9
abundance: -
d_gene: TRBD1
j_gene: TRBJ2-7
CDR3aa: CASSPPGGSQPYEQYF
CDR3nt: TGTGCCAGCAGCCCGCCAGGGGGCTCGCAGCCCTACGAGCAGTACTTC

v_gene: TRBV21-1
abundance: -
d_gene: -
j_gene: TRBJ2-7
CDR3aa: CASSKLADGHMSLSYEQYF
CDR3nt: TGTGCCAGCAGCAAACTTGCGGACGGCCACATGTCGTTAAGCTACGAGCAGTACTTC

v_gene: TRBV19
abundance: -
d_gene: -
j_gene: TRBJ1-5
CDR3aa: CASSIDLAQPQHF
CDR3nt: TGTGCCAGTAGTATAGATTTAGCCCAGCCCCAGCATTTT

v_gene: TRBV5-6
abundance: once
d_gene: TRBD2
j_gene: TRBJ2-7
CDR3aa: CASSPGGVLGSYEQYF
CDR3nt: TGTGCCAGCAGCCCCGGGGGGGTATTAGGCTCCTACGAGCAGTACTTC

v_gene: TRBV28
abundance: -
d_gene: TRBD2
j_gene: TRBJ2-7
CDR3aa: CASSSGGLYEQYF
CDR3nt: TGTGCCAGCAGCTCGGGGGGGCTTTACGAGCAGTACTTC

v_gene: TRBV27
abundance: -
d_gene: -
j_gene: TRBJ1-3
CDR3aa: CASSSQGAGNTIYF
CDR3nt: TGTGCCAGCAGTAGTCAGGGAGCTGGAAACACCATATATTTT

v_gene: TRBV6-5
abundance: -
d_gene: -
j_gene: TRBJ1-2
CDR3aa: CASSSGGGRGGYTF
CDR3nt: TGTGCCAGCAGTTCCGGTGGGGGTCGCGGTGGCTACACCTTC

v_gene: TRBV30
abundance: -
d_gene: -
j_gene: TRBJ1-5
CDR3aa: CALRQENQPQHF
CDR3nt: TGTGCCTTACGACAGGAGAATCAGCCCCAGCATTTT

v_gene: TRBV5-4
abundance: -
d_gene: TRBD2
j_gene: TRBJ2-1
CDR3aa: CASSLGGRVNEQFF
CDR3nt: TGTGCCAGCAGCTTGGGGGGGAGGGTGAATGAGCAGTTCTTC

v_gene: TRBV19
abundance: few
d_gene: TRBD1
j_gene: TRBJ2-1
CDR3aa: CASTPGDRGYNEQFF
CDR3nt: TGTGCCAGTACCCCGGGGGACAGGGGCTACAATGAGCAGTTCTTC

v_gene: TRBV11-1
abundance: -
d_gene: TRBD1
j_gene: TRBJ1-1
CDR3aa: CASSSDRDEAFF
CDR3nt: TGTGCCAGCAGCTCAGACAGGGATGAAGCTTTCTTT

v_gene: TRBV30
abundance: -
d_gene: -
j_gene: TRBJ1-2
CDR3aa: CAWTTQGPGGYTF
CDR3nt: TGTGCCTGGACTACACAGGGCCCGGGAGGCTACACCTTC

v_gene: TRBV3-1/TRBV3-2
abundance: -
d_gene: -
j_gene: TRBJ2-2
CDR3aa: CASSQGMGNTGELFF
CDR3nt: TGTGCCAGCAGCCAAGGGATGGGGAACACCGGGGAGCTGTTTTTT

v_gene: TRBV3-1/TRBV3-2
abundance: -
d_gene: -
j_gene: TRBJ1-1
CDR3aa: CASSDQTVGAGKAFF
CDR3nt: TGTGCCAGCAGCGACCAGACAGTCGGGGCAGGAAAGGCTTTCTTT

v_gene: TRBV9
abundance: -
d_gene: -
j_gene: TRBJ2-1
CDR3aa: CASSPTVGAYNEQFF
CDR3nt: TGTGCCAGCAGCCCGACAGTTGGGGCCTACAATGAGCAGTTCTTC

v_gene: TRBV29-1
abundance: -
d_gene: -
j_gene: TRBJ2-1
CDR3aa: CSVGGGYNEQFF
CDR3nt: TGCAGCGTTGGTGGCGGTTACAATGAGCAGTTCTTC